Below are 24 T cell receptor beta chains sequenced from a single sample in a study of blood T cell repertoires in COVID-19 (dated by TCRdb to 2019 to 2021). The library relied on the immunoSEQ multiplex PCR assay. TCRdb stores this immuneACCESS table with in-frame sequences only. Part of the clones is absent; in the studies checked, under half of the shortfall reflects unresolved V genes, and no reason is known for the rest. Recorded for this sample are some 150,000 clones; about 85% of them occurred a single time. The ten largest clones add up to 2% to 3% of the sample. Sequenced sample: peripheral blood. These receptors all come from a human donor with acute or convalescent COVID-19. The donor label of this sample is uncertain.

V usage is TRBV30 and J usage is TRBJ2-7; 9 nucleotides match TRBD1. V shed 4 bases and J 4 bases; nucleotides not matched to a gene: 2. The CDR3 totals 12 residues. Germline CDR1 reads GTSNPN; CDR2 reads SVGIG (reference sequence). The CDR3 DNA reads TGTGCCTGGAACAGGGGGCTGTACGAGCAGTACTTC. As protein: CAWNRGLYEQYF.

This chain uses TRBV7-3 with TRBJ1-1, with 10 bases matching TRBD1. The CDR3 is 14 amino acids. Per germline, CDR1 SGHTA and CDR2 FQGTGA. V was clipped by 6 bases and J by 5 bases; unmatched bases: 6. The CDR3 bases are TGTGCCAGCAGTAGGGACAGGGGACAGACTGAAGCTTTCTTT. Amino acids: CASSRDRGQTEAFF.

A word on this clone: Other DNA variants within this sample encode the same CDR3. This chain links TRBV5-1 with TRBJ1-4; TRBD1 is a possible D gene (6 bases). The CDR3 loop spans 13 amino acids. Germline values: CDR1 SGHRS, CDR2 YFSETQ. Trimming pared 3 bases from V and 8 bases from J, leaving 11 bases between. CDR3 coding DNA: TGCGCCAGCAGCTCGACAGGTCCCGAAAAACTGTTTTTT. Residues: CASSSTGPEKLFF. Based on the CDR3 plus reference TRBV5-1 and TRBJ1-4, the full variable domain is KAGVTQTPRYLIKTRGQQVTLSCSPISGHRSVSWYQQTPGQGLQFLFEYFSETQRNKGNFPGRFSGRQFSNSRSEMNVSTLELGDSALYLCASSSTGPEKLFFGSGTQLSVL.

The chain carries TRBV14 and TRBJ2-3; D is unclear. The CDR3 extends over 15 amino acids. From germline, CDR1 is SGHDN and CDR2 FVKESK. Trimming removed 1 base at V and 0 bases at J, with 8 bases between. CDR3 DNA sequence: TGTGCCAGCAGCCAAGGAACCAGAAGCACAGATACGCAGTATTTT. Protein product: CASSQGTRSTDTQYF.

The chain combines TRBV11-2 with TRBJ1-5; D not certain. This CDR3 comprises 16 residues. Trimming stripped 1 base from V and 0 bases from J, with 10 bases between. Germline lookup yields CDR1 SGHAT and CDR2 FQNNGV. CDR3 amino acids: CASSLVSGYSNQPQHF. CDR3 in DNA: TGTGCCAGCAGCTTAGTGTCCGGTTATAGCAATCAGCCCCAGCATTTT.

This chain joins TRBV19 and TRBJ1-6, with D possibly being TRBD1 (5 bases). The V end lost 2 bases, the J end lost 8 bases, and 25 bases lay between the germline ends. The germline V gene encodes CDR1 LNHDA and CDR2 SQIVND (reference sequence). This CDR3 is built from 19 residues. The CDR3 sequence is CASSISQYRLGFGDSPLHF. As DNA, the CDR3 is TGTGCCAGTAGTATATCGCAGTACAGGTTGGGTTTCGGCGATTCACCCCTCCACTTT.

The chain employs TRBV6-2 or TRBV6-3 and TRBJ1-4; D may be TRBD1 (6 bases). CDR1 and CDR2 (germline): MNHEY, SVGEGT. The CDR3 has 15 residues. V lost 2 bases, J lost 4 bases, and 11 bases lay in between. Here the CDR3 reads CASSYAGTNNEKLFF. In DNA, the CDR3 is TGTGCCAGCAGTTACGCTGGGACAAATAATGAAAAACTGTTTTTT.

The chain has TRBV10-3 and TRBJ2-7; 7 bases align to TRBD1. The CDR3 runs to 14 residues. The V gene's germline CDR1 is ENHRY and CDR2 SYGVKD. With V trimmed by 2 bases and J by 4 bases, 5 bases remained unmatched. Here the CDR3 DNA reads TGTGCCATCAGTGAGGGGGGACAGTTTTACGAGCAGTACGTC. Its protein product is CAISEGGQFYEQYV.

The CDR3 reads CASSKALLAGGRETQYF. CDR3 coding DNA: TGTGCCAGCAGCAAAGCGCTTCTCGCGGGGGGGAGGGAGACCCAGTACTTC. The chain carries TRBV21-1 and TRBJ2-5; the D call TRBD2 from the table was never checked on the DNA. TRBV21-1 is designated a pseudogene. The CDR3 runs to 17 residues.

The CDR3 loop is CASSPHRVVDTEAFF. The CDR3 DNA reads as TGTGCCAGTAGTCCCCACAGGGTGGTAGACACTGAAGCTTTCTTT. The V call is TRBV19, the J call TRBJ1-1, with D perhaps TRBD1 (6 bases). V was shortened by 5 bases and J by 3 bases, with 16 bases between the two germline ends. Germline assignment: CDR1 LNHDA and CDR2 SQIVND (reference sequence). This CDR3 spans 15 amino acids.

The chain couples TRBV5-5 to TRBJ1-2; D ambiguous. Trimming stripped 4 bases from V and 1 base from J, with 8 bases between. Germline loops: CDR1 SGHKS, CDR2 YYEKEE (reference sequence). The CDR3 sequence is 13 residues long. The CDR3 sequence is CASSLDFNYGYTF. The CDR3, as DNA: TGTGCCAGCAGCCTAGATTTTAACTATGGCTACACCTTC. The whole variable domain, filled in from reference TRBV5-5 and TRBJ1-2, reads DAGVTQSPTHLIKTRGQQVTLRCSPISGHKSVSWYQQVLGQGPQFIFQYYEKEERGRGNFPDRFSARQFPNYSSELNVNALLLGDSALYLCASSLDFNYGYTFGSGTRLTVV.

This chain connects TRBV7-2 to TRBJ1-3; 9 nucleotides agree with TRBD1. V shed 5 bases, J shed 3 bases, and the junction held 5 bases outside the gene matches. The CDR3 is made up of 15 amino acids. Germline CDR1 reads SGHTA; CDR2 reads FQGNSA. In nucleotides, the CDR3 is TGTGCCAGCAGCGGCACAGGGGGCGGTGGAAACACCATATATTTT. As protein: CASSGTGGGGNTIYF.

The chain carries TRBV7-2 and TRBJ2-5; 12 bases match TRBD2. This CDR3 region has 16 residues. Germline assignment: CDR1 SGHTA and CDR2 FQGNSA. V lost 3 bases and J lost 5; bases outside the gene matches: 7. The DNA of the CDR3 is TGTGCCAGCAGCTTCCGACTAGCGGGGGATACGGAGACCCAGTACTTC. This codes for CASSFRLAGDTETQYF.

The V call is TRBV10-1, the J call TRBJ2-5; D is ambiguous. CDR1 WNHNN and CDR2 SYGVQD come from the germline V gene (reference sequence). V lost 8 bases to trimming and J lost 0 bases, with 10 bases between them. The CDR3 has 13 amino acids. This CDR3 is CASLGRYQETQYF. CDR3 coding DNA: TGCGCCAGCCTGGGCAGGTACCAAGAGACCCAGTACTTC.

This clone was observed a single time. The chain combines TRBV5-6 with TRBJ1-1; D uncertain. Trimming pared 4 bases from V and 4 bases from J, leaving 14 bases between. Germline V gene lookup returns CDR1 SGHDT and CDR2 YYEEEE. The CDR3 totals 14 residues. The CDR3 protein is CASSVVLVSTEAFF. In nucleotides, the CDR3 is TGTGCCAGCAGCGTGGTCCTCGTGAGCACTGAAGCTTTCTTT.

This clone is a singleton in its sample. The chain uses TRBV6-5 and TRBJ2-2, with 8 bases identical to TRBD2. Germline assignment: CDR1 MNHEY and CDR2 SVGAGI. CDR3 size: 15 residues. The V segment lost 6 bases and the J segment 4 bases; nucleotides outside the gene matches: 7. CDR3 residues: CASRTAGVGTGELFF. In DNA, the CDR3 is TGTGCCAGCAGGACAGCGGGAGTGGGCACCGGGGAGCTGTTTTTT.

CDR3 DNA sequence: TGCGCCAGCAGCTTCGGACAGGGGAGTGAAAAACTGTTTTTT. Protein product: CASSFGQGSEKLFF. The chain recombines TRBV5-1 with TRBJ1-4, with 9 nucleotides matching TRBD1. Germline V CDR1 and CDR2: SGHRS, YFSETQ. The CDR3 length is 14 residues. The trim removed 2 bases at V and 7 bases at J, leaving 3 bases unmatched.

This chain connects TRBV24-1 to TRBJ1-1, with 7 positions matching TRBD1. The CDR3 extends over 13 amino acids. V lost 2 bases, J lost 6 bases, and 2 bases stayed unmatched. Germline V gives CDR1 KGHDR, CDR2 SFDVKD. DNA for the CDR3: TGTGCCACCAGTGATTCGGGGACAGCTGAAGCTTTCTTT. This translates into CATSDSGTAEAFF.

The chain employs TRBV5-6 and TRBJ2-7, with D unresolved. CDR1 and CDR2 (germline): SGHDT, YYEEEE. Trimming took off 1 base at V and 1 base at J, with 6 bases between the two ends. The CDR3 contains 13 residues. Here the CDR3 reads CASSLRGSYEQYF. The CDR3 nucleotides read TGTGCCAGCAGCTTGCGAGGATCCTACGAGCAGTACTTC. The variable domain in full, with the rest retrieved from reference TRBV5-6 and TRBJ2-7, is DAGVTQSPTHLIKTRGQQVTLRCSPKSGHDTVSWYQQALGQGPQFIFQYYEEEERQRGNFPDRFSGHQFPNYSSELNVNALLLGDSALYLCASSLRGSYEQYFGPGTRLTVT.

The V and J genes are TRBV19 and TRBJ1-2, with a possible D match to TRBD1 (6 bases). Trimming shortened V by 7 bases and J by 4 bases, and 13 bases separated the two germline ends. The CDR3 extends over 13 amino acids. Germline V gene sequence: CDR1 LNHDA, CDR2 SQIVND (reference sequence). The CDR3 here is CASTPQGRYGYTF. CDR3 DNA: TGTGCCAGTACCCCTCAGGGGCGCTATGGCTACACCTTC.

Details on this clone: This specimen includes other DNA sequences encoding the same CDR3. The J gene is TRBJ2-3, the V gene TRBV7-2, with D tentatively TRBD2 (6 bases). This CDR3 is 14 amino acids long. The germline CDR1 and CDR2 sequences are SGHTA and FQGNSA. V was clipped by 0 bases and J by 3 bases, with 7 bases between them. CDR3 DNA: TGTGCCAGCAGCTTAGCGAGCGGGACAGATACGCAGTATTTT. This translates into CASSLASGTDTQYF.

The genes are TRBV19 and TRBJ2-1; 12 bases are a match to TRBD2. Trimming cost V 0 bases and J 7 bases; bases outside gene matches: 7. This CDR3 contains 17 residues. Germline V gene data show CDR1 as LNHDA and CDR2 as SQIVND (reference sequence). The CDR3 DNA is TGTGCCAGTAGTATAGACCAGCGAACTAGCGGGGGGAATGAGCAGTTCTTC. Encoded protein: CASSIDQRTSGGNEQFF.

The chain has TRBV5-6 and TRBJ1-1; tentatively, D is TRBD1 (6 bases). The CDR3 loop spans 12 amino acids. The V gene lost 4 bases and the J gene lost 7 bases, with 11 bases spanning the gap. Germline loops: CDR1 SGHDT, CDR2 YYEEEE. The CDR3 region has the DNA TGTGCCAGCAGCAGGACAGAGCTTGAAGCTTTCTTT. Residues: CASSRTELEAFF.

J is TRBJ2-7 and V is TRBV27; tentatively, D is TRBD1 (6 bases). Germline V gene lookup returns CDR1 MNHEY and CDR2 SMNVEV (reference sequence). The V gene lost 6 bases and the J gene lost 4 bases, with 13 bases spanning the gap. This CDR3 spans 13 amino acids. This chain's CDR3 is CASSFSRGYEQYF. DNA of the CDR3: TGTGCCAGCAGCTTCTCTAGGGGGTACGAGCAGTACTTC.